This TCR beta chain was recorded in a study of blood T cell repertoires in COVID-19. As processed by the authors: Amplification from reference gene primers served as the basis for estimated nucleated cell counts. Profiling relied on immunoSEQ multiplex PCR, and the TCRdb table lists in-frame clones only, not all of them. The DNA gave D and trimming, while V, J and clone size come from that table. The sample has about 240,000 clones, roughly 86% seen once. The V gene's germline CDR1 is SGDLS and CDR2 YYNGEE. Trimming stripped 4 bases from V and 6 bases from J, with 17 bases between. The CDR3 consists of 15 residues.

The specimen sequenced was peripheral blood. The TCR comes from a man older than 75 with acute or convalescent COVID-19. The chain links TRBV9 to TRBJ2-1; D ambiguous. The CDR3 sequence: CASSPSVSSGNEQFF. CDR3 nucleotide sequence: TGTGCCAGCAGCCCGTCGGTCTCTTCGGGCAATGAGCAGTTCTTC.